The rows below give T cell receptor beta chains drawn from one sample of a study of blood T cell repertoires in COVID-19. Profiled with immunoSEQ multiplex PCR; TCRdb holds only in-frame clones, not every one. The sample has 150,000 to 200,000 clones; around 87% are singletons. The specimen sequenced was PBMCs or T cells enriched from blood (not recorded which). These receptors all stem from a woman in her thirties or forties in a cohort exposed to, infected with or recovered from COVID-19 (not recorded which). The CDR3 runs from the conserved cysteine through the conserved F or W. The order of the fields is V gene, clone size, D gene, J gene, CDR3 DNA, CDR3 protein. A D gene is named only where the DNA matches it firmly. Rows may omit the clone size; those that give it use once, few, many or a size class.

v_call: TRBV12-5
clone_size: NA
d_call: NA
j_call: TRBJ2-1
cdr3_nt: TGTGCTAGTGGTTTTCGCCCCCAAGGGGAGGATGAGCAGTTCTTC
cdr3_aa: CASGFRPQGEDEQFF

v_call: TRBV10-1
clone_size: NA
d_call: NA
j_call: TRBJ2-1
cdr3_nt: TGCGCCAGCAGTGGCGTTCTGGATGAGCAGTTCTTC
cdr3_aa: CASSGVLDEQFF

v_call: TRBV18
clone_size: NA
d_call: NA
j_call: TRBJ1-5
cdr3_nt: TGTGCCAGCTCACCACGGACAGATTGGAATCAGCCCCAGCATTTT
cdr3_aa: CASSPRTDWNQPQHF

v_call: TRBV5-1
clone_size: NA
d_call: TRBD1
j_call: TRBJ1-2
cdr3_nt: TGCGCCAGCAGCGGAGGACAGGGAGGTTACTATGGCTACACCTTC
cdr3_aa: CASSGGQGGYYGYTF

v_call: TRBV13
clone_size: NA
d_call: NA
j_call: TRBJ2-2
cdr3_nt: TGTGCCAGCAGCTCCCTTTCTAGTGCGCCCGGGGAGCTGTTTTTT
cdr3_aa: CASSSLSSAPGELFF

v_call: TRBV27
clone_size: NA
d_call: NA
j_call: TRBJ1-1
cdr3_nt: TGTGCCAGCAGCCCCTTGAGGGCAGCTGAAGCTTTCTTT
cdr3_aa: CASSPLRAAEAFF

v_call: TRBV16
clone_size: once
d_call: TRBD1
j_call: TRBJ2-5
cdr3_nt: TGTGCCAGCAACGACCGGGGACAGGGCCAAGAGACCCAGTACTTC
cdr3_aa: CASNDRGQGQETQYF

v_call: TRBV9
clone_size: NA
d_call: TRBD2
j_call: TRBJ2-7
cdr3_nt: TGTGCCAGCAGCGTTACCTCGGCTAGCGGTCTATACGAGCAGTACTTC
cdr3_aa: CASSVTSASGLYEQYF

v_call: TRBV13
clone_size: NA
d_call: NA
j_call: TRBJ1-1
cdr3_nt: TGTGCCGGAGGGTATCGGAGCACTGAAGCTTTCTTT
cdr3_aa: CAGGYRSTEAFF

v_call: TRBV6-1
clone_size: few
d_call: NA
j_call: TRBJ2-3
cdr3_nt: TGTGCCAGCAGTGAAGCCGTTTATCTACTAGGCGATACGCAGTATTTT
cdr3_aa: CASSEAVYLLGDTQYF

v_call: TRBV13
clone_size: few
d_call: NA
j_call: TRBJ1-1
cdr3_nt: TGTGCCAGCAGCTCCAGGTGGGTGACTGAAGCTTTCTTT
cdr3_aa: CASSSRWVTEAFF

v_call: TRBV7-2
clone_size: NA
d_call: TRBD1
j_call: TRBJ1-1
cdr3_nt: TGTGCCAGCAGCTTAGTTCGGACAGGAAGTTGGGAAGCTTTCTTT
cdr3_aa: CASSLVRTGSWEAFF

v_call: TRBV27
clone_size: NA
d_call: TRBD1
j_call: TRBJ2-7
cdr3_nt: TGTGCCAGCAGTTTACGGGGACAGCTATACGAGCAGTACTTC
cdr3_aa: CASSLRGQLYEQYF

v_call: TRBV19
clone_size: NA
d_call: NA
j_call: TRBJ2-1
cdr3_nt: TGTGCCAGTAGGAGACACCACCGCTCCTACAATGAGCAGTTCTTC
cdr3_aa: CASRRHHRSYNEQFF

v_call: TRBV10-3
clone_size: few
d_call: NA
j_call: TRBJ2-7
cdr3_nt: TGTGCCATCAGTGAGGACGGGGACGAGCAGTACTTC
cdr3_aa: CAISEDGDEQYF

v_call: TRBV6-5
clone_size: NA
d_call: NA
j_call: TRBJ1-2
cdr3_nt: TGTGCCAGCAGTTTCGGGGGGAACTATGGCTACACCTTC
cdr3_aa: CASSFGGNYGYTF

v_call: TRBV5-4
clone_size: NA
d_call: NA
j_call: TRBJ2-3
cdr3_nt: TGTGCCAGCAGCTTGCCTAGCGAGTCCCTCTATACGCAGTATTTT
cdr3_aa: CASSLPSESLYTQYF

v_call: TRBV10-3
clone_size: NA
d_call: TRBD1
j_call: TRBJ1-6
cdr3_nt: TGTGCCATCAGGGACAGGGAGCTTAATTCACCCCTCCACTTT
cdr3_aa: CAIRDRELNSPLHF

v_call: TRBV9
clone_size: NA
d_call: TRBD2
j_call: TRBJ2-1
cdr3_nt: TGTGCCAGCAGCGTAGAAATAGCGGGAGGAAGGAATGAGCAGTTCTTC
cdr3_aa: CASSVEIAGGRNEQFF

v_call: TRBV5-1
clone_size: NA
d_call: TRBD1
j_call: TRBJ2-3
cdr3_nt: TGCGCCAGCAGCTTCCGGGACAGGGCCACAGATACGCAGTATTTT
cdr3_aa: CASSFRDRATDTQYF

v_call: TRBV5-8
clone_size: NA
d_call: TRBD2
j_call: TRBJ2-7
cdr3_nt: TGTGCCAGCAGCTTGGGGCTAGCGGTCAACTACGAGCAGTACTTC
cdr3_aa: CASSLGLAVNYEQYF

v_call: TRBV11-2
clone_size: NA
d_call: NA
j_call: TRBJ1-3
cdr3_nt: TGTGCCAGCAGCTTAGTTGGAGTTCGGGGAGACGCGGGAAACACCATATATTTT
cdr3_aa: CASSLVGVRGDAGNTIYF

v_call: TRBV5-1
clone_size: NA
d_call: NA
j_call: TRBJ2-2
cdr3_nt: TGCGCCAGCAGCTTGACCGGAGGCTACACCGGGGAGCTGTTTTTT
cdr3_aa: CASSLTGGYTGELFF

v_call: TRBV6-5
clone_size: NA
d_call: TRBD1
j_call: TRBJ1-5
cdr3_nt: TGTGCCAGCAGCACAGGGGCGCAGCCCCAGCATTTT
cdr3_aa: CASSTGAQPQHF

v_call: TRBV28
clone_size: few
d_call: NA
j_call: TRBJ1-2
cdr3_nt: TGTGCCAGCAGTTTAGTCGCAGGGGCCCTTGGTGGCTACACCTTC
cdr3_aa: CASSLVAGALGGYTF

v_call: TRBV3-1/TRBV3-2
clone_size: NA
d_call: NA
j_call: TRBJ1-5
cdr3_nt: TGTGCCAGCAGCCAAGATGCACAGGGCGGTCAGCCCCAGCATTTT
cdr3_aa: CASSQDAQGGQPQHF

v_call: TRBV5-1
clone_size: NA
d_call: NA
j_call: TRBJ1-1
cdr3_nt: TGCGCCAGCAGCTTCTTCTTATCGAACACTGAAGCTTTCTTT
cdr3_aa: CASSFFLSNTEAFF

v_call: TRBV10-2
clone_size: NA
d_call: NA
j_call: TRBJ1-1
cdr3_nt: TGCGCCAGCAGTGAGTTCAGGGTGGCTGAAGCTTTCTTT
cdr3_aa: CASSEFRVAEAFF

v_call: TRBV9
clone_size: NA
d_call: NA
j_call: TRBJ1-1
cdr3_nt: TGTGCCAGCAGCGTAGGCCTCATATCGCCCGGGGACACTGAAGCTTTCTTT
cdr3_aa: CASSVGLISPGDTEAFF

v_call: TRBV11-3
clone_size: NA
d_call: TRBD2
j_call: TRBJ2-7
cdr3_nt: TGTGCCAGCAGCTGGGCTAGCGGGACAAGCCCCTACGAGCAGTACTTC
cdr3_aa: CASSWASGTSPYEQYF

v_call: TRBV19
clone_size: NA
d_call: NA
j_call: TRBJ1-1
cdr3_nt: TGTGTCAGTACCGAACATCCGGTGGGCGCTGAAGCTTTCTTT
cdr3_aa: CVSTEHPVGAEAFF

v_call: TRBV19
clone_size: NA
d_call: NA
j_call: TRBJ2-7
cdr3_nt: TGTGCCAGTAGTATAGGTAGCCCTCTGAACGAGCAGTACTTC
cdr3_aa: CASSIGSPLNEQYF

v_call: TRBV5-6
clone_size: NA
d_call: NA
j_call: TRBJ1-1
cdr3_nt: TGTGCCAGCAGTTCACAGCCGAACACTGAAGCTTTCTTT
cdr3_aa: CASSSQPNTEAFF

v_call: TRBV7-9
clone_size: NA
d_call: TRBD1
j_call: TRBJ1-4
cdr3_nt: TGTGCCAGCAGCTTAGCCGGGGTACAGGGGGGCGAAAAACTGTTTTTT
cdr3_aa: CASSLAGVQGGEKLFF

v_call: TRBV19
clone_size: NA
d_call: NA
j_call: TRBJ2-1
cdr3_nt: TGTGCCAGTAGTGCCTCAGGGGTGGATTACAATGAGCAGTTCTTC
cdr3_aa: CASSASGVDYNEQFF

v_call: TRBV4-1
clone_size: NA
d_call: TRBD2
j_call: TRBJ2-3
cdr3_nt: TGCGCCAGCAGCCAAGAAGGCGGGGGGATCGCAGATACGCAGTATTTT
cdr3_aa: CASSQEGGGIADTQYF

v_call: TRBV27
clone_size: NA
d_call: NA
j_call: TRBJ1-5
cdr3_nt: TGTGCCAGCAGTTGGGATGGGGGGGGGCATCAGCCCCAGCATTTT
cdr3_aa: CASSWDGGGHQPQHF

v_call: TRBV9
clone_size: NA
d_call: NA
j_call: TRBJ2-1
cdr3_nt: TGTGCCAGCAGCGTTGGGAGTCGGCATGAGCAGTTCTTC
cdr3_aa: CASSVGSRHEQFF

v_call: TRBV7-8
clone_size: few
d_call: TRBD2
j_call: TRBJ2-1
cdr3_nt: TGTGCCAGCAGCCTACCCTCCGCTAGCGGGGCAAATGAGCAGTTCTTC
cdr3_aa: CASSLPSASGANEQFF

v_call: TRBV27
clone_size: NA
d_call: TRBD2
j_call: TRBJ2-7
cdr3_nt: TGTGCCAGCAGACTTTCGAAGACTAGCGGGAGGGAGCACGAGCAGTACTTC
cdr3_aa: CASRLSKTSGREHEQYF

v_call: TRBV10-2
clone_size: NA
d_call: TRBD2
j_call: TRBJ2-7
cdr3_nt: TGCGCCAGCAGTGAGAGGGGAGGGTCCTACGAGCAGTACTTC
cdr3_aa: CASSERGGSYEQYF

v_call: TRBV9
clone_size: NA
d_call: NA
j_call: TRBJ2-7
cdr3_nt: TGTGCCAGCAGCGTAGCTTACCAAACCGAGACCAGGTCCTACGAGCAGTACTTC
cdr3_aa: CASSVAYQTETRSYEQYF

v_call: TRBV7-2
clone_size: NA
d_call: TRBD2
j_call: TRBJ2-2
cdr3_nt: TGTGCCAGCAGCCCCCATAGCGGGAGGGAGACCGGGGAGCTGTTTTTT
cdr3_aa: CASSPHSGRETGELFF

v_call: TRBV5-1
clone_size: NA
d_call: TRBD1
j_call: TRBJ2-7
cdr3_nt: TGCGCCAGCAGTCCCGGGACAGGGACCACCTACGAGCAGTACTTC
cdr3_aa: CASSPGTGTTYEQYF

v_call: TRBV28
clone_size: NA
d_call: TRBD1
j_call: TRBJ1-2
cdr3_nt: TGTGCCAGCAGTGGGACAGGGAGCGGCTATGGCTACACCTTC
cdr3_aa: CASSGTGSGYGYTF

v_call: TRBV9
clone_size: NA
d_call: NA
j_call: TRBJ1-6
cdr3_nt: TGTGCCAGCACCGCCGAGGCTTCCCATAATTCACCCCTCCACTTT
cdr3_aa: CASTAEASHNSPLHF

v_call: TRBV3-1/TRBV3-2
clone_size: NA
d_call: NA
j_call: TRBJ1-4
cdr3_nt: TGTGCCAGCAGCCAAGTGAGGGGGTCTAATGAAAAACTGTTTTTT
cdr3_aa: CASSQVRGSNEKLFF

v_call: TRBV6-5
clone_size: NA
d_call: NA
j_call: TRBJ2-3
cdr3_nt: TGTGCCAGCAGTTCTGGCGAGGGTACGCAGTATTTT
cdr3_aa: CASSSGEGTQYF

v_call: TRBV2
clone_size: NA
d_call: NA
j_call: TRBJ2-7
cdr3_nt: TGTGCCAGCAGTGAGAACAGGGAAGTTCGATACGAGCAGTACTTC
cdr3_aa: CASSENREVRYEQYF

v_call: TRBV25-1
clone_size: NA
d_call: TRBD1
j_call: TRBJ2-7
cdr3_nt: TGTGCCAGCAGTTTCGGACAGGGTGGCTTCTACGAGCAGTACTTC
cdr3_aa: CASSFGQGGFYEQYF

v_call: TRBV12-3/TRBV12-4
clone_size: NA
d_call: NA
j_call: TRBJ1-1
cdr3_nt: TGTGCCAGCAGTGACGCAGGCGGGGAGACTTTCTTT
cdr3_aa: CASSDAGGETFF

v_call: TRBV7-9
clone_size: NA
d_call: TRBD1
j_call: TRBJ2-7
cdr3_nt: TGTGCCAGCAGCGGACAGGGGGCGCCTTACGAGCAGTACTTC
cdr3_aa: CASSGQGAPYEQYF

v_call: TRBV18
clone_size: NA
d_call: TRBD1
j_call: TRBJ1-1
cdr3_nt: TGTGCCAGCTCACCTCAGACAGGGTCGAACCGTGGCACTGAAGCTTTCTTT
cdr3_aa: CASSPQTGSNRGTEAFF